This TCR beta chain was retrieved from a study of neurological immune-mediated disorders. TCRdb reprocessed the 5' RACE reads via MiXCR and lists one record per CDR3 protein. There are roughly 60,000 distinct CDR3 sequences in the sample; roughly 10% occur only once, and 1.5% to 2% lies in the top ten. This clonotype has ten or more counts. The sequence was obtained from a man aged 60-69 years in good health. Sequenced: PBMCs.

The DNA for the CDR3 is TGTGCCAGCAGCCAAGCTCCTGTAGACAGGGCGAACACTGAAGCTTTCTTT. Its translation: CASSQAPVDRANTEAFF. The chain combines TRBV14 with TRBJ1-1; 7 nucleotides align to TRBD1. V lost 1 base, J lost 1 base, and 9 bases stayed unmatched. This CDR3 is built from 17 residues. In germline, CDR1 is SGHDN, CDR2 FVKESK.